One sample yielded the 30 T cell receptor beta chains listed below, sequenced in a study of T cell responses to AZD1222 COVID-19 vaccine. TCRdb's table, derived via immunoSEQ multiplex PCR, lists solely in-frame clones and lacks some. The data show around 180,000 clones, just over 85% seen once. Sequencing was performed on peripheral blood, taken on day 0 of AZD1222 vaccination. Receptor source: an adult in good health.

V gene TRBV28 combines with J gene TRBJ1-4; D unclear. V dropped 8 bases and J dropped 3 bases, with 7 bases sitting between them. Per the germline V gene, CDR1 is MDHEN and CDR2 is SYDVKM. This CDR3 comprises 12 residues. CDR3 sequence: CASRASNEKLFF. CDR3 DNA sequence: TGTGCCAGCCGGGCCTCTAATGAAAAACTGTTTTTT.

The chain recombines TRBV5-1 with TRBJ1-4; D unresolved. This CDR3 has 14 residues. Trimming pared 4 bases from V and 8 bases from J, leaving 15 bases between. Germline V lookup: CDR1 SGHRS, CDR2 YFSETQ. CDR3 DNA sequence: TGCGCCAGCAGCCGTACCGGGTTACTCGAAAAACTGTTTTTT. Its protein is CASSRTGLLEKLFF.

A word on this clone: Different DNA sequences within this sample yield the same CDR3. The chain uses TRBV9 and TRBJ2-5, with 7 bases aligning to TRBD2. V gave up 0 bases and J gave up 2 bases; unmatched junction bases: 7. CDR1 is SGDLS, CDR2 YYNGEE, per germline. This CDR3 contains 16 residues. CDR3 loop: CASSVATREGQETQYF. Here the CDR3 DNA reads TGTGCCAGCAGCGTAGCTACCAGGGAGGGACAAGAGACCCAGTACTTC. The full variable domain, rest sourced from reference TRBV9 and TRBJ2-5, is DSGVTQTPKHLITATGQRVTLRCSPRSGDLSVYWYQQSLDQGLQFLIQYYNGEERAKGNILERFSAQQFPDLHSELNLSSLELGDSALYFCASSVATREGQETQYFGPGTRLLVL.

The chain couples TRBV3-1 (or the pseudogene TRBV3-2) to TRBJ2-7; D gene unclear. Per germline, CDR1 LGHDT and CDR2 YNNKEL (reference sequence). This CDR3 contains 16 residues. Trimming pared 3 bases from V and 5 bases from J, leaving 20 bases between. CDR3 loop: CASSHPHGRKAHEQYF. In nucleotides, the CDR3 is TGTGCCAGCAGCCACCCTCACGGACGGAAAGCCCACGAGCAGTACTTC.

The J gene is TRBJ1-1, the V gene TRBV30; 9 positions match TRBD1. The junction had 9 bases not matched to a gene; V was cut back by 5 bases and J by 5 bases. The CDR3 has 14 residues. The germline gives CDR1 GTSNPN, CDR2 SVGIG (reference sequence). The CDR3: CAWGQDRGLTEAFF. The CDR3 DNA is TGTGCCTGGGGCCAGGACAGGGGATTAACTGAAGCTTTCTTT.

CDR3 protein: CATSHSTGGFGNYGYTF. The CDR3, as DNA: TGTGCCACCAGTCACTCGACAGGGGGCTTCGGTAACTATGGCTACACCTTC. The V call is TRBV24-1, the J call TRBJ1-2, with 10 bases aligning to TRBD1. CDR1 is KGHDR and CDR2 is SFDVKD in the germline V gene. The V and J ends lost 6 bases and 1 base, in that order; junction bases with no gene match: 10. CDR3 length: 17 residues.

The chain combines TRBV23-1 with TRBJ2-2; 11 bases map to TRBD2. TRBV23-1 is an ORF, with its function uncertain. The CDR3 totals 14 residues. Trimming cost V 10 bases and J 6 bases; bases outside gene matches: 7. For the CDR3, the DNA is TGCGCCATGCATAGCGGGGGGGCATCCGGGGAGCTGTTTTTT. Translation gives CAMHSGGASGELFF.

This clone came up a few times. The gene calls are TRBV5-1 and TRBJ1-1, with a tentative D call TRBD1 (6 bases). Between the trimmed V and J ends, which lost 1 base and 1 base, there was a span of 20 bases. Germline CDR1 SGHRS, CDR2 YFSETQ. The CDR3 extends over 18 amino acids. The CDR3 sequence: CASSLSRGQGQRNTEAFF. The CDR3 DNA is TGCGCCAGCAGCTTGAGCAGGGGTCAGGGGCAAAGGAACACTGAAGCTTTCTTT.

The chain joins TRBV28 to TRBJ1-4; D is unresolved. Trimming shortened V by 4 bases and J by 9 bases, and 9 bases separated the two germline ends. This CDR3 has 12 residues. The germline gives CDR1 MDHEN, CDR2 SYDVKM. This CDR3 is CASSSTNQKLFF. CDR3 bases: TGTGCCAGCAGTTCAACGAACCAAAAACTGTTTTTT.

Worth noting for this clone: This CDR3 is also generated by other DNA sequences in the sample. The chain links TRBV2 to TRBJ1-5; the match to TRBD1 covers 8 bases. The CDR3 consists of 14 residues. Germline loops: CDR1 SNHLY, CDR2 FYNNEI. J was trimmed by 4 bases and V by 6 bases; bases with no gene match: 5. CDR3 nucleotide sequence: TGTGCCAGCAGCGGACAGGGTGGGAATCAGCCCCAGCATTTT. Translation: CASSGQGGNQPQHF.

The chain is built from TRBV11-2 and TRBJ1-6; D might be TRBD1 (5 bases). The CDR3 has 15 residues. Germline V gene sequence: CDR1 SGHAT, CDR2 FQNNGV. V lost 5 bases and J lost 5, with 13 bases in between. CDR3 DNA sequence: TGTGCCAGCAGCCCTAGAGGGGTTCATAATTCACCCCTCCACTTT. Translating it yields CASSPRGVHNSPLHF.

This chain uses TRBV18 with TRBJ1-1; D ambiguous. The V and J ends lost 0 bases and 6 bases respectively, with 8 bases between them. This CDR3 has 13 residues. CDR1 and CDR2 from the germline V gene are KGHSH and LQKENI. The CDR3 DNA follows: TGTGCCAGCTCACCACCCCAGGCTTCTGAAGCTTTCTTT. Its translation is CASSPPQASEAFF.

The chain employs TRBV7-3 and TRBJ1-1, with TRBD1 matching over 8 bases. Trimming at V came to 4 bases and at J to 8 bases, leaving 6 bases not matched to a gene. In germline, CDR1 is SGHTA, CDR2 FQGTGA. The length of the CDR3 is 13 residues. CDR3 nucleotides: TGTGCCAGCAGCTCTCGGACAGGGAGCGAAGCTTTCTTT. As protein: CASSSRTGSEAFF.

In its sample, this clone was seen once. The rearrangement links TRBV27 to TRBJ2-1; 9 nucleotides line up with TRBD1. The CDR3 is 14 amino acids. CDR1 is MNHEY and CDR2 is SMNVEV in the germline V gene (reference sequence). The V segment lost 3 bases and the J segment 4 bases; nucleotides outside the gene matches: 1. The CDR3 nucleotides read TGTGCCAGCAGTTTGGGGACAGGGTACAATGAGCAGTTCTTC. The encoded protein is CASSLGTGYNEQFF.

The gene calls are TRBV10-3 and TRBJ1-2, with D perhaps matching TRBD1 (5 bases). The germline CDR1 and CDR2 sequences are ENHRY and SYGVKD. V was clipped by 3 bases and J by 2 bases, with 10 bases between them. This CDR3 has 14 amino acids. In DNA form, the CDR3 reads TGTGCCATCAGTGACTTCGGGGCGAACTATGGCTACACCTTC. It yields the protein CAISDFGANYGYTF.

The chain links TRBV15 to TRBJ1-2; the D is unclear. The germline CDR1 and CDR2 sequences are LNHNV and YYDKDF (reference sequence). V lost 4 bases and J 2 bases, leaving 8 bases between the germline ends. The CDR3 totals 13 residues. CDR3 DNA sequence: TGTGCCACCAGCACGGACGGAAACTATGGCTACACCTTC. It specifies CATSTDGNYGYTF.

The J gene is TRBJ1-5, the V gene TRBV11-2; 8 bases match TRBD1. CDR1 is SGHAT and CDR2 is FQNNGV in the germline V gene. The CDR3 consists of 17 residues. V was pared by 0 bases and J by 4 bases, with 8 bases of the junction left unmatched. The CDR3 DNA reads TGTGCCAGCAGCTTAGACGGAAGACAGGGGCGGAATCAGCCCCAGCATTTT. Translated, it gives CASSLDGRQGRNQPQHF.

Here the CDR3 DNA reads TGCAGCGTTGCCCCCCGACTAGCCGCGGAAAACGAGCAGTACTTC. Its translation: CSVAPRLAAENEQYF. This chain links TRBV29-1 with TRBJ2-7; 7 bases agree with TRBD2. The CDR3 covers 15 residues. CDR1 is SQVTM, CDR2 ANQGSEA, per germline. J lost 5 bases, V lost 4 bases, and 14 bases had no gene match.

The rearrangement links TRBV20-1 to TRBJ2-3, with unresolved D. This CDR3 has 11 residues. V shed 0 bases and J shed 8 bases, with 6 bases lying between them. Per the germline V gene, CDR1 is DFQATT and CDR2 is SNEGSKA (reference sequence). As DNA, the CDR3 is TGCAGTGCTAGAGAGTTAAGTACGCAGTATTTT. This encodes CSARELSTQYF.

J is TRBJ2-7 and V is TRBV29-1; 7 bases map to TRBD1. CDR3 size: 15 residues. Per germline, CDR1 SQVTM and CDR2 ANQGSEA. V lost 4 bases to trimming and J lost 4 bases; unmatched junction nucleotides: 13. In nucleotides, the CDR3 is TGCAGCGTTGGTACCTACAAGGGGGCCCATTACGAGCAGTACTTC. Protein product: CSVGTYKGAHYEQYF.

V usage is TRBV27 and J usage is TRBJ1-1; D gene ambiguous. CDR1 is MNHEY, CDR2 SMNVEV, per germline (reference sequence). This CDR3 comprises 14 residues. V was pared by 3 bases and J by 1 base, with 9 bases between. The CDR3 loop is CASSFLLGNTEAFF. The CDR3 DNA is TGTGCCAGCAGTTTCCTTCTCGGGAACACTGAAGCTTTCTTT.

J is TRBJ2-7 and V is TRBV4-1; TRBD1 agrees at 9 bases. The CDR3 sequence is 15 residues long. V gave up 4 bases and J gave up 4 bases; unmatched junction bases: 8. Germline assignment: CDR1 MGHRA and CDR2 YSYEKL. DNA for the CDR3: TGCGCCAGCAGCCGGGAGTTAGGACAGGGGTACGAGCAGTACTTC. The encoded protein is CASSRELGQGYEQYF.

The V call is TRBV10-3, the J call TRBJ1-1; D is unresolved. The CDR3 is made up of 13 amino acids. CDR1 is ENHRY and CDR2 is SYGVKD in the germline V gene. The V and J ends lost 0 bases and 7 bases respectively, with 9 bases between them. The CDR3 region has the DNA TGTGCCATCAGTGAGTCGTTCGGGGTTGAAGCTTTCTTT. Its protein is CAISESFGVEAFF.

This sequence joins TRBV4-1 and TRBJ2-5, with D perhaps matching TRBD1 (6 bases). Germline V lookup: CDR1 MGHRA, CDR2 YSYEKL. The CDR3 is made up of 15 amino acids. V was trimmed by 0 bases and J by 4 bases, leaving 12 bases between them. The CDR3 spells CASSQDQGRTETQYF. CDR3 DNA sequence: TGCGCCAGCAGCCAAGATCAGGGGCGCACAGAGACCCAGTACTTC.

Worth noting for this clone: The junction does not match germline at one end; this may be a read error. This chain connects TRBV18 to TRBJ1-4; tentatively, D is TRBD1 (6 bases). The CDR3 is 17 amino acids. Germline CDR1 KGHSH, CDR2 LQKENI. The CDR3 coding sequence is TGTGCCAGCTCACCTAAGGGGGGTTCCTCAACTAACGAAAAACTGTTTTTT. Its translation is CASSPKGGSSTNEKLFF.

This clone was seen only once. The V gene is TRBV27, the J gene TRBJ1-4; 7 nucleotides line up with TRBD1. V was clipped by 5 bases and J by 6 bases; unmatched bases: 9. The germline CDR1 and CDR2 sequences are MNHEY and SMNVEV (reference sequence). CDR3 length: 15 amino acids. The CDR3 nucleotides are TGTGCCAGCAGTACAATGACAGGGCAACATGAAAAACTGTTTTTT. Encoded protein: CASSTMTGQHEKLFF.

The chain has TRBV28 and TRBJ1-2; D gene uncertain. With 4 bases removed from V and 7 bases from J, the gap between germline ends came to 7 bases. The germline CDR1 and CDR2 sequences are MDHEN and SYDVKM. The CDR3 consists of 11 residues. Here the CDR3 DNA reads TGTGCCAGCAGTTCGGGTTTTGGCTACACCTTC. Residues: CASSSGFGYTF.

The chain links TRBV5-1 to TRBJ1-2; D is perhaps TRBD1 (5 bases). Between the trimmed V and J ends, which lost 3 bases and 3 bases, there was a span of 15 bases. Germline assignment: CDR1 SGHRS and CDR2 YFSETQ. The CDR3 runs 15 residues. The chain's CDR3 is CASSSALGTDYGYTF. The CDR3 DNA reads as TGCGCCAGCAGCTCCGCCCTGGGGACCGACTATGGCTACACCTTC.

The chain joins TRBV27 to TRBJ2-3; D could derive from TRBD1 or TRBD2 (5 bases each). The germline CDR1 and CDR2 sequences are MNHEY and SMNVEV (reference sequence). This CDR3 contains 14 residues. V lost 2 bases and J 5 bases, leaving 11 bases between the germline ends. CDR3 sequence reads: CASSLGAGVDTQYF. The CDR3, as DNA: TGTGCCAGCAGTTTAGGGGCGGGCGTAGATACGCAGTATTTT.

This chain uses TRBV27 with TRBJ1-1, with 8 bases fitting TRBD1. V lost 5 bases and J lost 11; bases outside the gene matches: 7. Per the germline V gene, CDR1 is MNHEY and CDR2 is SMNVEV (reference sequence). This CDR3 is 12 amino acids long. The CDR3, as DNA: TGTGCCAGCAGTATGGGGACAGGATCGGCTTTCTTT. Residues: CASSMGTGSAFF.